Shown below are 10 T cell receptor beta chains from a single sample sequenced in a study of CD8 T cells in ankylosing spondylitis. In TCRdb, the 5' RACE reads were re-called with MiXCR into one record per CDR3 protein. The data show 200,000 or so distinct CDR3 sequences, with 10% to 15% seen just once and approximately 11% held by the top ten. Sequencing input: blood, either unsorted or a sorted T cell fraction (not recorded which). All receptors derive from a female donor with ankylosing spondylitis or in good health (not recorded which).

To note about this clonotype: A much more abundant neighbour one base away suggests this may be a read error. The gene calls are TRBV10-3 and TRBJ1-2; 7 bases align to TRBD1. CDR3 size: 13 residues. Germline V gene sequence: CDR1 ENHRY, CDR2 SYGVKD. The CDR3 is CVIRAGTAGGYTF. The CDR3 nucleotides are TGTGTCATCAGAGCCGGGACAGCTGGCGGCTACACCTTC.

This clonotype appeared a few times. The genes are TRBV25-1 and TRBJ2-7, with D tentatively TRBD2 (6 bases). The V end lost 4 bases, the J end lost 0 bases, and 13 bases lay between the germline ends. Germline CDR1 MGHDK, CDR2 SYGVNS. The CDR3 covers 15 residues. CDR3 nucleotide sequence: TGTGCCAGCAGTGCGGGAGACGGCCTCTCCTACGAGCAGTACTTC. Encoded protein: CASSAGDGLSYEQYF.

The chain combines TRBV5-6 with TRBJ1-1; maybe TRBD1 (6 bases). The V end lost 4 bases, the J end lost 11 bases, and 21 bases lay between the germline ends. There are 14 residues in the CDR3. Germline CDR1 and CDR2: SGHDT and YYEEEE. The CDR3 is CASSQAGTRGTAFF. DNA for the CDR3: TGTGCCAGCAGCCAGGCCGGGACAAGAGGAACGGCTTTCTTT.

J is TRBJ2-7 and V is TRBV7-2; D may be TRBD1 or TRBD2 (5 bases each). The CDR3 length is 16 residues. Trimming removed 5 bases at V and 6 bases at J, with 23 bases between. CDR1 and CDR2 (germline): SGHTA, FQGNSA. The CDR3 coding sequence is TGTGCCAGCAGCCGACCCCCGGGGACCGCAGGGCGCGAGCAGTACTTC. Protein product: CASSRPPGTAGREQYF.

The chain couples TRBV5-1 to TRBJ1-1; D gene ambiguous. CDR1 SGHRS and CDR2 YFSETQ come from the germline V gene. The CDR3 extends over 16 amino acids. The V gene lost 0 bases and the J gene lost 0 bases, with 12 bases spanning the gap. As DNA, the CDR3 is TGCGCCAGCAGCTTGGAGCTTCGGGGTTTGAACACTGAAGCTTTCTTT. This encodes CASSLELRGLNTEAFF.

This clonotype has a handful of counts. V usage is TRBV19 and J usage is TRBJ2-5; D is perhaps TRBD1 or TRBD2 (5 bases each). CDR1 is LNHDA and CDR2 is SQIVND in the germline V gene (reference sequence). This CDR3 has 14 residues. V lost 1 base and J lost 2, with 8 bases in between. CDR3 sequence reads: CASSIGWGQETQYF. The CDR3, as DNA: TGTGCCAGTAGTATAGGCTGGGGGCAAGAGACCCAGTACTTC.

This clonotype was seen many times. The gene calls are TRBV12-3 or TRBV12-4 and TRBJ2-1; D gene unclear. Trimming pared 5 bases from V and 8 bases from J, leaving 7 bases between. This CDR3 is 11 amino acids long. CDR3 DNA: TGTGCCAGCAGTCCTATGTATGAGCAGTTCTTC. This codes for CASSPMYEQFF.

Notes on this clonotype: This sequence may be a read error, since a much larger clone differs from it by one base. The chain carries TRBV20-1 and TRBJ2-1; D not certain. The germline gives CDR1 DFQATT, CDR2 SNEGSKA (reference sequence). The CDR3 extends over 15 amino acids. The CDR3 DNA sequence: TGCAGCGGAACGGCCGTGAGTTTGTCCTACAATGAGCAGTTCTTC. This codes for CSGTAVSLSYNEQFF.

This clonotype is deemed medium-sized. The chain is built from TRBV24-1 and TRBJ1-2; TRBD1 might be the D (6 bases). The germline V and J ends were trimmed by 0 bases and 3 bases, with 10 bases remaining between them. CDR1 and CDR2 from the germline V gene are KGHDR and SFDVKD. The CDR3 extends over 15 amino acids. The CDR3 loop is CATSDLRQGHYGYTF. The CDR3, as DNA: TGTGCCACCAGTGATTTGAGGCAGGGGCACTATGGCTACACCTTC.

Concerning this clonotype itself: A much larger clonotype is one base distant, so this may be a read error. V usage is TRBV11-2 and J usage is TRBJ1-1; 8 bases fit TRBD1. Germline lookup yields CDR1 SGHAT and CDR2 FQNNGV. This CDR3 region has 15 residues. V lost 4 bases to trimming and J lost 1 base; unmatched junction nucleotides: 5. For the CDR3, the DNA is TGTGCCAGCAGCTCCTCGGACAGGGCGAACACTGAAGCTTTCTTT. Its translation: CASSSSDRANTEAFF.